The present TCR beta chain was sequenced within a study of CD8+ T cells in alopecia areata. Study-level points and caveats: Lesional scalp, especially alopecia totalis/universalis, showed higher clonality than normal scalp. Mouse data revealed clearer TCR sharing than patient data did, a gap possibly tied to HLA.

Germline values: CDR1 SNHLY, CDR2 FYNNEI. V was cut by 5 bases and J by 4 bases, with 11 bases left in between. This CDR3 has 14 residues. Extraction of RNA preceded its reverse transcription into cDNA, which served as the sequencing template. Method: immunoSEQ multiplex PCR; TCRdb's copy keeps in-frame clones and lacks some. Among about 200,000 clones listed, around 50% were seen once. This clone was picked up a small number of times. Its cognate antigen is unknown. This rearrangement joins TRBV2 to TRBJ1-4, with D possibly TRBD1 on 5 matching bases. Sequenced material: CD8+ T cells sorted from blood. This TCR derives from a human donor in good health. This CDR3 reads CASSPDRLNEKLFF. DNA of the CDR3: TGTGCCAGCAGTCCTGACAGACTTAATGAAAAACTGTTTTTT.